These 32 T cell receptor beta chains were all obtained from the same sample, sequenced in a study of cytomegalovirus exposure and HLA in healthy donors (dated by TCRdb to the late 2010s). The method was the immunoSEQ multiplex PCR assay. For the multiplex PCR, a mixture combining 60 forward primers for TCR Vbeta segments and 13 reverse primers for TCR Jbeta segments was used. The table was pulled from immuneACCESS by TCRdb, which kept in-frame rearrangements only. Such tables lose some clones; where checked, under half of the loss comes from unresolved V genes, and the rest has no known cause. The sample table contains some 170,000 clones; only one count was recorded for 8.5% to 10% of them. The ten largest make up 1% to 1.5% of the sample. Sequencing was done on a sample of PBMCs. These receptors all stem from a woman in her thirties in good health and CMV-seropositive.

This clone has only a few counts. CDR3 amino acids: CASRIQGQDYGYTF. The CDR3 DNA reads TGTGCCAGCAGGATACAGGGACAAGACTATGGCTACACCTTC. The chain joins TRBV6-6 to TRBJ1-2; a possible D gene is TRBD1 (6 bases). V dropped 6 bases and J dropped 3 bases, with 14 bases sitting between them. CDR1 is MNHNY and CDR2 is SVGAGI in the germline V gene (reference sequence). CDR3 size: 14 residues.

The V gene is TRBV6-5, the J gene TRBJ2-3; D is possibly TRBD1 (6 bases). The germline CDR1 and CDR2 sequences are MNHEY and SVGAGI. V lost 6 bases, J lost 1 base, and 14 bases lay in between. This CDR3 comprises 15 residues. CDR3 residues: CASRRLGQRTDTQYF. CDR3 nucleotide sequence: TGTGCCAGCAGACGCCTAGGACAGCGCACAGATACGCAGTATTTT.

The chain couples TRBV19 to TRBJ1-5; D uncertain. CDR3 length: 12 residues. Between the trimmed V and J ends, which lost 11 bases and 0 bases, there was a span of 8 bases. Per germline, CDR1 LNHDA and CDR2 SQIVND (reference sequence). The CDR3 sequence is CASQYSNQPQHF. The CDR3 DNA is TGTGCCTCCCAGTATAGCAATCAGCCCCAGCATTTT.

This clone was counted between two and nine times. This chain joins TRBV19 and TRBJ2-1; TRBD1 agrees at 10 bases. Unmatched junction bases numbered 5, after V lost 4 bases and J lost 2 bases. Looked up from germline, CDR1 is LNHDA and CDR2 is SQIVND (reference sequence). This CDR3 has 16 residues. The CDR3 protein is CASSTGDRGPYNEQFF. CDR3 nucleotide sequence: TGTGCCAGTAGTACCGGGGACAGGGGACCCTACAATGAGCAGTTCTTC.

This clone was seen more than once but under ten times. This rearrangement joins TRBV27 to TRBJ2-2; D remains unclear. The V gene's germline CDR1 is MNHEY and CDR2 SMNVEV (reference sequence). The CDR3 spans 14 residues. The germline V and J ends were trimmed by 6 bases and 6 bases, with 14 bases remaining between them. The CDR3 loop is CASSSTASPGELFF. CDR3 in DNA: TGTGCCAGCAGCTCTACAGCCAGCCCCGGGGAGCTGTTTTTT.

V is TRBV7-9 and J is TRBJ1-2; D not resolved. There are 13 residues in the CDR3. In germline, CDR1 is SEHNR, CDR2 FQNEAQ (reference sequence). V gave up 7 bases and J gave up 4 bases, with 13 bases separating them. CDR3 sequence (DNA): TGTGCCAGCACCTCCGGCAGGCCCTATGGCTACACCTTC. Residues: CASTSGRPYGYTF.

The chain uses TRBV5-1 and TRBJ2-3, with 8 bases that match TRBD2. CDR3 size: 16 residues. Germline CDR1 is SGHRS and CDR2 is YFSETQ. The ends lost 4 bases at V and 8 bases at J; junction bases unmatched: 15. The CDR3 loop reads CASSTGLGDTQGTQYF. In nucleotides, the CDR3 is TGCGCCAGCAGCACGGGACTAGGCGATACCCAGGGTACGCAGTATTTT.

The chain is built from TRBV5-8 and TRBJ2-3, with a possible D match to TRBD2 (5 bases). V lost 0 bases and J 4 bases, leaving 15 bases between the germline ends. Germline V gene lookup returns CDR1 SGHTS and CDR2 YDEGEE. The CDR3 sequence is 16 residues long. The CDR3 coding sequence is TGTGCCAGCAGCTTGGCTTGGGCTAGCAGCTCAGATACGCAGTATTTT. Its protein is CASSLAWASSSDTQYF.

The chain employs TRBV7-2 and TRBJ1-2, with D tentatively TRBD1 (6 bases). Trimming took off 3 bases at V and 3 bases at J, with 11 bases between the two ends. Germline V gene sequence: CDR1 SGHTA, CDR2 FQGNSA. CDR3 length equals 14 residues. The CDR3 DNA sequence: TGTGCCAGCAGCTTTACCAGGGGAGACTATGGCTACACCTTC. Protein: CASSFTRGDYGYTF.

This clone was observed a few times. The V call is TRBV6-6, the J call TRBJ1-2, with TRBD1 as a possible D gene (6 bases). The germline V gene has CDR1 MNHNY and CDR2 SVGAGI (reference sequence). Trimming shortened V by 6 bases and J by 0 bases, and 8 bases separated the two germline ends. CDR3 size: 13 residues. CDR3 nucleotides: TGTGCCAGCAGAGGGGGGGCTAACTATGGCTACACCTTC. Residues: CASRGGANYGYTF.

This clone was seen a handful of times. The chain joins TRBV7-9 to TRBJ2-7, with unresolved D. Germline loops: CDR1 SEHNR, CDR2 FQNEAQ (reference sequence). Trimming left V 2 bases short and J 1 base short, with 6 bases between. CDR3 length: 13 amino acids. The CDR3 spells CASSLIDSYEQYF. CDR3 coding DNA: TGTGCCAGCAGCTTAATAGATTCCTACGAGCAGTACTTC.

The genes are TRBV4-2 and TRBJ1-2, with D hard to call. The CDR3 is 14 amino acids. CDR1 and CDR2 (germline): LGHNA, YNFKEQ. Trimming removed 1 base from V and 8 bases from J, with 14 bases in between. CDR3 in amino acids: CASSQGARTGGYTF. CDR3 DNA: TGTGCCAGCAGCCAAGGCGCTAGGACGGGGGGCTACACCTTC.

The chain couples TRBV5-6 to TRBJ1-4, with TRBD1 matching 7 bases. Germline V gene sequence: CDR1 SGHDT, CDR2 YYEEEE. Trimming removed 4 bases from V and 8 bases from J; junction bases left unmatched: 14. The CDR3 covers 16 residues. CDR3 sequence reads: CASSRITGAGGEKLFF. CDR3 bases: TGTGCCAGCAGCAGAATTACAGGGGCCGGAGGGGAAAAACTGTTTTTT.

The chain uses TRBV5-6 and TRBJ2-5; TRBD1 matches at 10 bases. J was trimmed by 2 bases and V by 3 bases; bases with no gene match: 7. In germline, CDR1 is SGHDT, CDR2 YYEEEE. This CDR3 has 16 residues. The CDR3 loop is CASSSGQGYSQETQYF. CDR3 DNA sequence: TGTGCCAGCAGCTCGGGACAGGGGTATTCGCAAGAGACCCAGTACTTC.

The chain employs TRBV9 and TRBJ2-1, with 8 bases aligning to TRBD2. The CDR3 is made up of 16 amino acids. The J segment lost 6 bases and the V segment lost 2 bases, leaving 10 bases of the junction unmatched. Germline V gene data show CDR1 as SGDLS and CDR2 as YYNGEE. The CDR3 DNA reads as TGTGCCAGCAGCGTGATGGGCTCCCGGGGGGGCAATGAGCAGTTCTTC. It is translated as CASSVMGSRGGNEQFF. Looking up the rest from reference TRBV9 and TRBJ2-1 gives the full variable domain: DSGVTQTPKHLITATGQRVTLRCSPRSGDLSVYWYQQSLDQGLQFLIQYYNGEERAKGNILERFSAQQFPDLHSELNLSSLELGDSALYFCASSVMGSRGGNEQFFGPGTRLTVL.

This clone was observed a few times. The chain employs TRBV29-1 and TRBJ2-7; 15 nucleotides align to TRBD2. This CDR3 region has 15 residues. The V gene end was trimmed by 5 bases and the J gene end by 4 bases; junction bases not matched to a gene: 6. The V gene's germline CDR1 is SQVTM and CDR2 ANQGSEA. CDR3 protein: CSVLGLAGGEYEQYF. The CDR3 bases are TGCAGCGTTCTAGGACTAGCGGGAGGGGAATACGAGCAGTACTTC.

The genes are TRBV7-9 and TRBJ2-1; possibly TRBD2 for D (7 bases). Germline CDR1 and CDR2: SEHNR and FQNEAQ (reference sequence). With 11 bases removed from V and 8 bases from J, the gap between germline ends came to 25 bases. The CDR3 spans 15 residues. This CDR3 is CAAQRGSGTPHEQFF. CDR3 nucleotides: TGTGCCGCCCAGAGGGGGAGCGGGACCCCCCATGAGCAGTTCTTC. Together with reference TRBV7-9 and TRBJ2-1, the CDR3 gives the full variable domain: DTGVSQNPRHKITKRGQNVTFRCDPISEHNRLYWYRQTLGQGPEFLTYFQNEAQLEKSRLLSDRFSAERPKGSFSTLEIQRTEQGDSAMYLCAAQRGSGTPHEQFFGPGTRLTVL.

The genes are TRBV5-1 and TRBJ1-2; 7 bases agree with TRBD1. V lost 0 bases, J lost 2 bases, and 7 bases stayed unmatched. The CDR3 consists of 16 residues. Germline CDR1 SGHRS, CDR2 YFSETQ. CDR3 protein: CASSLGRGLQNYGYTF. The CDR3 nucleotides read TGCGCCAGCAGCTTGGGGAGGGGGCTACAAAACTATGGCTACACCTTC.

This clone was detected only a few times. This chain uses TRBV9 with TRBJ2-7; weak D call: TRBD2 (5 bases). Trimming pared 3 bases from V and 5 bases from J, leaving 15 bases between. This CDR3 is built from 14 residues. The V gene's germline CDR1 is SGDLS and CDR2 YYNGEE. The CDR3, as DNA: TGTGCCAGCAGCGCCGCCCTCAGCGGCCACGAGCAGTACTTC. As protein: CASSAALSGHEQYF.

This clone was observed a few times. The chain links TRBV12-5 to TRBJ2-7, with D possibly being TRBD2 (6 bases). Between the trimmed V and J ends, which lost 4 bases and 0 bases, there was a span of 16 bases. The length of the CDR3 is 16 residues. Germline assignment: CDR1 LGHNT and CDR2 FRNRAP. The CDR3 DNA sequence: TGTGCTAGTGGTTCGGCCCTGGGACTGGGCTCCTACGAGCAGTACTTC. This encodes CASGSALGLGSYEQYF.

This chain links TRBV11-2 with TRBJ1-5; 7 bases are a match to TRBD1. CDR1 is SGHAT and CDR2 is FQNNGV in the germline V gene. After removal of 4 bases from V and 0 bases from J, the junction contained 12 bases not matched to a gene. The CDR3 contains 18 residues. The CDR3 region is CASSSRRTGAYSNQPQHF. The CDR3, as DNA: TGTGCCAGCAGCTCCCGGAGGACAGGAGCTTATAGCAATCAGCCCCAGCATTTT.

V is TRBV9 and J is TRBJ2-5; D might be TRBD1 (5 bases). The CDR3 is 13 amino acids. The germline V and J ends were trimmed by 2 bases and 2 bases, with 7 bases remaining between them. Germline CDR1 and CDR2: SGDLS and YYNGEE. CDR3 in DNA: TGTGCCAGCAGCGTGTCAGGGCAAGAGACCCAGTACTTC. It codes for CASSVSGQETQYF. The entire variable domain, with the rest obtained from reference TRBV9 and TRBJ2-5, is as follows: DSGVTQTPKHLITATGQRVTLRCSPRSGDLSVYWYQQSLDQGLQFLIQYYNGEERAKGNILERFSAQQFPDLHSELNLSSLELGDSALYFCASSVSGQETQYFGPGTRLLVL.

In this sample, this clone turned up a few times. In nucleotides, the CDR3 is TGTGCCAGCAGTTTCCGGGACAGGGGGTCTCAGCCCCAGCATTTT. It is translated as CASSFRDRGSQPQHF. The chain uses TRBV28 and TRBJ1-5; 11 nucleotides line up with TRBD1. CDR3 length equals 15 residues. After removal of 3 bases from V and 6 bases from J, the junction contained 4 bases not matched to a gene. Germline V lookup: CDR1 MDHEN, CDR2 SYDVKM.

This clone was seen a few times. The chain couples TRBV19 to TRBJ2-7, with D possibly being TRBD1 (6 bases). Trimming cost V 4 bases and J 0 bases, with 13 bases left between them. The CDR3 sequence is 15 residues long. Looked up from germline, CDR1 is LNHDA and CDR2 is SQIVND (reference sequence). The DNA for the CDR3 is TGTGCCAGTAGTACCGCAGGGGCTCGCTCCTACGAGCAGTACTTC. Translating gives CASSTAGARSYEQYF.

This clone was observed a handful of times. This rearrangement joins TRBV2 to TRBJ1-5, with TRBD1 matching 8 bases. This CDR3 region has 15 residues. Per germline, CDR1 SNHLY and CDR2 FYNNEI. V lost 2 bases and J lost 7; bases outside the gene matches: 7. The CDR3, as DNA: TGTGCCAGCAGTGAATGGGTGACAGGGGACCAGCCCCAGCATTTT. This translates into CASSEWVTGDQPQHF. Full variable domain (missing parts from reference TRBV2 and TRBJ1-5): EPEVTQTPSHQVTQMGQEVILRCVPISNHLYFYWYRQILGQKVEFLVSFYNNEISEKSEIFDDQFSVERPDGSNFTLKIRSTKLEDSAMYFCASSEWVTGDQPQHFGDGTRLSIL.

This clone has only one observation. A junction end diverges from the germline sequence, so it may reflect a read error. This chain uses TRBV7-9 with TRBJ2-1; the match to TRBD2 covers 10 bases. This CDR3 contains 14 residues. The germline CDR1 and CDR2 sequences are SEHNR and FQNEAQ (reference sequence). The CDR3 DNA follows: TGTGTCAGCAGCTGGTTAGCGGGAGGTAATGAGCAGTTCTTC. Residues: CVSSWLAGGNEQFF.

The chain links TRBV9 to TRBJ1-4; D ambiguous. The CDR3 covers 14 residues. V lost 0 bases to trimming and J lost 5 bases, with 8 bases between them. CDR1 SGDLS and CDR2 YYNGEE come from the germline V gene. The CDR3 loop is CASSVGMSNEKLFF. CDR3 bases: TGTGCCAGCAGCGTAGGAATGAGCAATGAAAAACTGTTTTTT.

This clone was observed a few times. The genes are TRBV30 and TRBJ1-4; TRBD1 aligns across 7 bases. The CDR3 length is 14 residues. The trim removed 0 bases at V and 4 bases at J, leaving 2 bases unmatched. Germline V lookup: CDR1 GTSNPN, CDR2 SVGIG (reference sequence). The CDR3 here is CAWSVSGGNEKLFF. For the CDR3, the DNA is TGTGCCTGGAGTGTATCAGGGGGTAATGAAAAACTGTTTTTT.

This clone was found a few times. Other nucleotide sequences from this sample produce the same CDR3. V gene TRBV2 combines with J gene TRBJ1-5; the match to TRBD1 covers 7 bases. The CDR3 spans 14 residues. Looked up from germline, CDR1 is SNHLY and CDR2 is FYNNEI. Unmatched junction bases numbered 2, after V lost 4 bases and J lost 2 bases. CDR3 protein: CASSGTGGNQPQHF. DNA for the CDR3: TGTGCCAGCAGTGGAACAGGGGGCAATCAGCCCCAGCATTTT. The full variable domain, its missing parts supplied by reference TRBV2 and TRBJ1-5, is EPEVTQTPSHQVTQMGQEVILRCVPISNHLYFYWYRQILGQKVEFLVSFYNNEISEKSEIFDDQFSVERPDGSNFTLKIRSTKLEDSAMYFCASSGTGGNQPQHFGDGTRLSIL.

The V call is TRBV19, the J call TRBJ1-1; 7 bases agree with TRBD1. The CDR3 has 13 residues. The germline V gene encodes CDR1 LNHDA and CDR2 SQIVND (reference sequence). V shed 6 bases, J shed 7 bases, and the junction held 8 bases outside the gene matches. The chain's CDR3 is CASSLTGVGEAFF. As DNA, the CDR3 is TGTGCCAGTAGCCTTACAGGGGTCGGTGAAGCTTTCTTT.

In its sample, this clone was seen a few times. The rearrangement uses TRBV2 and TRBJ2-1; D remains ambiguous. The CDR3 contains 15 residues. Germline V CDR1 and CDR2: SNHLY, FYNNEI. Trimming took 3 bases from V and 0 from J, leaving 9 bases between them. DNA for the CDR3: TGTGCCAGCAGTGAGCGGTATAGCTCCTACAATGAGCAGTTCTTC. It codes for CASSERYSSYNEQFF.

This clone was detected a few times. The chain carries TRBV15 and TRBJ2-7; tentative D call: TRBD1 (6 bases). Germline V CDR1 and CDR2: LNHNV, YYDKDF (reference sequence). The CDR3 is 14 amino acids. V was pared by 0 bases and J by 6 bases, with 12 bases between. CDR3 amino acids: CATSRDRGRVEQYF. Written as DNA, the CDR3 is TGTGCCACCAGCAGAGACAGGGGTAGGGTCGAGCAGTACTTC.